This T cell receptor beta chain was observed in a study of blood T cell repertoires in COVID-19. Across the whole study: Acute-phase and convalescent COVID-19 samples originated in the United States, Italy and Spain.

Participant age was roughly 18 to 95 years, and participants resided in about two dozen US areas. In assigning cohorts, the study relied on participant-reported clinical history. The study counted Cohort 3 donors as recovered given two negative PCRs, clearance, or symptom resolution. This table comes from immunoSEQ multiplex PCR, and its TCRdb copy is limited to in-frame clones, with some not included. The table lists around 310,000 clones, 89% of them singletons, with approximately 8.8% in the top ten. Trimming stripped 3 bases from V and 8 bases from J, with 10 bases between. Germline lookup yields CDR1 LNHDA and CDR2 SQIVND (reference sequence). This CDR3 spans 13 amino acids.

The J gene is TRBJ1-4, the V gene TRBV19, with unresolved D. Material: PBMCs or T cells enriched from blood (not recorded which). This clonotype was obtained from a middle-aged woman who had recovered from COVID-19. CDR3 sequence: CASSIALGEKLFF. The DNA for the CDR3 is TGTGCCAGTAGTATCGCTCTCGGGGAAAAACTGTTTTTT. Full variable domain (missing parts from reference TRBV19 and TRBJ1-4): DGGITQSPKYLFRKEGQNVTLSCEQNLNHDAMYWYRQDPGQGLRLIYYSQIVNDFQKGDIAEGYSVSREKKESFPLTVTSAQKNPTAFYLCASSIALGEKLFFGSGTQLSVL.